The next 30 T cell receptor beta chains were all read from a single sample in a study of a mutant IDH1 vaccine in newly diagnosed glioma. These receptors have no known antigen. Sequencing was performed with immunoSEQ multiplex PCR; in TCRdb, only in-frame clones are kept and a portion is missing. The repertoire includes about 58,000 clones, around 84% of them detected once, and 7.4% sits in the top ten. As for time point: week 5, during vaccination. Topical imiquimod accompanied each vaccine dose, which consisted of 300 ug of mutant IDH1 20-mer peptide. Sequencing used PBMCs, obtained from a glioma patient whose treatment included an IDH1 peptide vaccine. The source of these receptors is a woman in her forties or fifties with glioma.

The V call is TRBV9, the J call TRBJ1-1; D gene uncertain. Trimming stripped 0 bases from V and 3 bases from J, with 3 bases between. CDR1 and CDR2 (germline): SGDLS, YYNGEE. This CDR3 region has 12 residues. CDR3 residues: CASSVVDTEAFF. In nucleotides, the CDR3 is TGTGCCAGCAGCGTAGTCGACACTGAAGCTTTCTTT.

A single count supports this clone. The V gene is TRBV7-2, the J gene TRBJ2-5; 14 nucleotides line up with TRBD2. The junction had 5 bases not matched to a gene; V was cut back by 3 bases and J by 5 bases. This CDR3 region has 16 residues. Germline V gives CDR1 SGHTA, CDR2 FQGNSA. The CDR3 here is CASSFRTSGGRETQYF. CDR3 DNA: TGTGCCAGCAGCTTTAGGACTAGCGGGGGGCGGGAGACCCAGTACTTC.

This clone occurred once. The V gene is TRBV19, the J gene TRBJ1-6, with TRBD1 matching over 7 bases. From germline, CDR1 is LNHDA and CDR2 SQIVND (reference sequence). Unmatched junction bases numbered 5, after V lost 9 bases and J lost 6 bases. The CDR3 is 13 residues long. CDR3 sequence: CASNRGINSPLHF. The CDR3 DNA reads TGTGCCAGCAACAGGGGAATTAATTCACCCCTCCACTTT. The full variable domain, in which reference TRBV19 and TRBJ1-6 provide the parts outside the CDR3, is DGGITQSPKYLFRKEGQNVTLSCEQNLNHDAMYWYRQDPGQGLRLIYYSQIVNDFQKGDIAEGYSVSREKKESFPLTVTSAQKNPTAFYLCASNRGINSPLHFGNGTRLTVT.

This clone has just one count. The chain is built from TRBV14 and TRBJ2-5; no firm D call. Trimming cost V 1 base and J 8 bases, with 11 bases left between them. The CDR3 length is 13 residues. Looked up from germline, CDR1 is SGHDN and CDR2 is FVKESK. The CDR3 bases are TGTGCCAGCAGCCAAGGGTCCCCCGCAACCCAGTACTTC. The encoded protein is CASSQGSPATQYF.

The V gene is TRBV11-2, the J gene TRBJ1-6, with D hard to call. CDR1 SGHAT and CDR2 FQNNGV come from the germline V gene. This CDR3 comprises 17 residues. V was clipped by 1 base and J by 2 bases, with 12 bases between them. The chain's CDR3 is CASSLGFSGAYNSPLHF. The CDR3 bases are TGTGCCAGCAGCTTAGGGTTCTCAGGAGCCTATAATTCACCCCTCCACTTT.

The V gene is TRBV30, the J gene TRBJ1-5, with 7 bases aligning to TRBD1. CDR3 length: 15 amino acids. Germline CDR1 GTSNPN, CDR2 SVGIG (reference sequence). V lost 2 bases and J lost 4; bases outside the gene matches: 8. The chain's CDR3 is CAWSRGQSANQPQHF. The CDR3 DNA reads as TGTGCCTGGAGTAGGGGGCAGTCTGCTAATCAGCCCCAGCATTTT.

The CDR3 coding sequence is TGCGCCAGCAGTCAAGGGGGTTTCCAAGAGACCCAGTACTTC. It yields the protein CASSQGGFQETQYF. The chain uses TRBV5-1 and TRBJ2-5; possibly TRBD1 for D (6 bases). Germline CDR1 and CDR2: SGHRS and YFSETQ. This CDR3 is built from 14 residues. Deletions cut 5 bases from V and 1 base from J, with 12 bases between.

This sequence joins TRBV9 and TRBJ2-2; the D gene could be TRBD1 or TRBD2 (6 bases each). The germline V gene encodes CDR1 SGDLS and CDR2 YYNGEE. The CDR3 runs 15 residues. Trimming shortened V by 1 base and J by 6 bases, and 13 bases separated the two germline ends. This CDR3 is CASSVLAGGSGELFF. The DNA for the CDR3 is TGTGCCAGCAGCGTACTAGCCGGGGGCTCCGGGGAGCTGTTTTTT.

The chain has TRBV10-2 and TRBJ2-3; D is perhaps TRBD2 (6 bases). V shed 6 bases and J shed 3 bases, with 7 bases lying between them. CDR3 size: 12 residues. In germline, CDR1 is WSHSY, CDR2 SAAADI. The CDR3, as DNA: TGCGCCAGCAGGGGGGGAACAGATACGCAGTATTTT. This sequence encodes CASRGGTDTQYF.

This chain links TRBV19 with TRBJ1-2; no clear D gene. V was trimmed by 5 bases and J by 1 base, leaving 8 bases between them. The CDR3 totals 13 residues. The germline V gene encodes CDR1 LNHDA and CDR2 SQIVND (reference sequence). DNA for the CDR3: TGTGCCAGTAGTGGATCGAATAACTATGGCTACACCTTC. Protein sequence: CASSGSNNYGYTF.

The J gene is TRBJ1-1, the V gene TRBV5-4; tentatively, D is TRBD1 (6 bases). V lost 1 base and J 1 base, leaving 8 bases between the germline ends. CDR1 is SGHNT, CDR2 YYREEE, per germline (reference sequence). The CDR3 spans 14 residues. The CDR3 is CASSLTGTNTEAFF. CDR3 nucleotides: TGTGCCAGCAGCTTGACAGGGACGAACACTGAAGCTTTCTTT.

The gene calls are TRBV11-1 and TRBJ2-5; D gene uncertain. The V end was cut by 5 bases, the J end by 1 base, with 11 bases between. The CDR3 is 14 amino acids. Germline-derived CDR1 and CDR2 are SGHAT and FQDESV (reference sequence). Written as DNA, the CDR3 is TGTGCCAGCAGCCAGCAGCCTCGCCAAGAGACCCAGTACTTC. Its translation: CASSQQPRQETQYF.

This sequence joins TRBV2 and TRBJ2-3, with D possibly being TRBD2 (6 bases). The ends were cut back, 7 bases at V and 6 bases at J, with 17 bases in the middle. Germline-derived CDR1 and CDR2 are SNHLY and FYNNEI. The CDR3 loop spans 14 amino acids. The CDR3, as DNA: TGTGCCAGCACCCCCAACCGTCGGGAGGATACGCAGTATTTT. It translates to CASTPNRREDTQYF.

This clone showed up just a few times. This rearrangement joins TRBV27 to TRBJ1-1, with a tentative D call TRBD1 (5 bases). Germline lookup yields CDR1 MNHEY and CDR2 SMNVEV (reference sequence). Trimming stripped 4 bases from V and 5 bases from J, with 17 bases between. The CDR3 is 15 residues long. The CDR3 nucleotides are TGTGCCAGCAGTTCGACATGGATACGGGGGACTGAAGCTTTCTTT. Translated, it gives CASSSTWIRGTEAFF.

This sequence joins TRBV19 and TRBJ1-3, with a weak D call TRBD1 (5 bases). V was trimmed by 3 bases and J by 0 bases, leaving 9 bases between them. Germline V gives CDR1 LNHDA, CDR2 SQIVND (reference sequence). The CDR3 is made up of 15 amino acids. This chain's CDR3 is CASSIKGNSGNTIYF. DNA for the CDR3: TGTGCCAGTAGTATTAAGGGGAACTCTGGAAACACCATATATTTT.

The genes are TRBV11-2 and TRBJ1-6, with TRBD1 matching 8 bases. Looked up from germline, CDR1 is SGHAT and CDR2 is FQNNGV. The J segment lost 10 bases and the V segment lost 5 bases, leaving 13 bases of the junction unmatched. There are 16 residues in the CDR3. Written as DNA, the CDR3 is TGTGCCAGCAGCCCAAGGACAGGGCCGAGTTGGTCACCCCTCCACTTT. Amino acids: CASSPRTGPSWSPLHF.

About this clone itself: An end of the junction does not agree with germline; a read error may underlie this. As DNA, the CDR3 is TGTGCCAGCAGTGGTGGACAGGGTATACTCTTC. Its protein product is CASSGGQGILF. This chain links TRBV6-1 with TRBJ2-1; 8 nucleotides match TRBD1. The CDR3 runs to 11 residues. The germline gives CDR1 MNHNS, CDR2 SASEGT.

This rearrangement joins TRBV6-6 to TRBJ1-5; D unresolved. Germline lookup yields CDR1 MNHNY and CDR2 SVGAGI (reference sequence). The CDR3 totals 12 residues. V was shortened by 4 bases and J by 3 bases, with 4 bases between the two germline ends. CDR3 in amino acids: CASSSPNQPQHF. The CDR3 DNA follows: TGTGCCAGCAGTTCCCCCAATCAGCCCCAGCATTTT.

This chain links TRBV19 with TRBJ2-7; 7 nucleotides match TRBD2. Germline CDR1 and CDR2: LNHDA and SQIVND (reference sequence). The CDR3 spans 15 residues. The V gene end was trimmed by 3 bases and the J gene end by 2 bases; junction bases not matched to a gene: 7. This CDR3 is CASSITGGWPYEQYF. CDR3 DNA sequence: TGTGCCAGTAGTATCACGGGGGGATGGCCCTACGAGCAGTACTTC.

The gene calls are TRBV2 and TRBJ2-7; 9 bases line up with TRBD1. The junction had 12 bases not matched to a gene; V was cut back by 6 bases and J by 6 bases. The germline V gene has CDR1 SNHLY and CDR2 FYNNEI. This CDR3 has 15 amino acids. The CDR3 sequence is CASSINRGLSGEQYF. In nucleotides, the CDR3 is TGTGCCAGCAGCATAAACAGGGGGCTGTCGGGCGAGCAGTACTTC.

The V call is TRBV27, the J call TRBJ1-5; D ambiguous. Trimming took off 5 bases at V and 3 bases at J, with 17 bases between the two ends. The CDR3 length is 16 residues. The germline CDR1 and CDR2 sequences are MNHEY and SMNVEV (reference sequence). The CDR3 spells CASSPDYLTLNQPQHF. The CDR3 nucleotides are TGTGCCAGCAGTCCTGACTACCTCACTCTCAATCAGCCCCAGCATTTT.

This chain connects TRBV19 to TRBJ2-2, with TRBD1 matching over 7 bases. The trim removed 5 bases at V and 1 base at J, leaving 4 bases unmatched. The CDR3 sequence is 15 residues long. Germline lookup yields CDR1 LNHDA and CDR2 SQIVND (reference sequence). The CDR3 bases are TGTGCCAGTAGTGGGACAGACCTGAACACCGGGGAGCTGTTTTTT. It codes for CASSGTDLNTGELFF. The full variable domain, completed using reference TRBV19 and TRBJ2-2, is DGGITQSPKYLFRKEGQNVTLSCEQNLNHDAMYWYRQDPGQGLRLIYYSQIVNDFQKGDIAEGYSVSREKKESFPLTVTSAQKNPTAFYLCASSGTDLNTGELFFGEGSRLTVL.

V is TRBV27 and J is TRBJ2-3; the D gene is possibly TRBD2 (6 bases). CDR1 is MNHEY, CDR2 SMNVEV, per germline (reference sequence). The ends were cut back, 8 bases at V and 2 bases at J, with 20 bases in the middle. The CDR3 runs 16 residues. The CDR3 spells CASHTRRGKYTDTQYF. DNA for the CDR3: TGTGCCAGCCACACACGGCGGGGCAAATACACAGATACGCAGTATTTT.

The chain has TRBV5-1 and TRBJ2-1; no clear D. Between the trimmed V and J ends, which lost 3 bases and 6 bases, there was a span of 4 bases. The germline V gene has CDR1 SGHRS and CDR2 YFSETQ. The CDR3 covers 11 residues. The CDR3 sequence: CASSWANEQFF. DNA of the CDR3: TGCGCCAGCAGCTGGGCCAATGAGCAGTTCTTC.

V usage is TRBV20-1 and J usage is TRBJ2-3, with TRBD2 matching over 7 bases. The CDR3 sequence is 10 residues long. CDR1 DFQATT and CDR2 SNEGSKA come from the germline V gene (reference sequence). The CDR3 loop reads CRGEGDTQYF. Here the CDR3 DNA reads TGCAGGGGGGAGGGGGATACGCAGTATTTT.

The rearrangement links TRBV5-1 to TRBJ2-2; 7 positions agree with TRBD1. Germline loops: CDR1 SGHRS, CDR2 YFSETQ. There are 16 residues in the CDR3. V dropped 0 bases and J dropped 5; count of bases not matched to a gene: 7. For the CDR3, the DNA is TGCGCCAGCAGCTTGGCCTCAGGGGGTAGGACCGGGGAGCTGTTTTTT. Protein product: CASSLASGGRTGELFF.

The chain employs TRBV29-1 and TRBJ1-1, with a weak D call TRBD1 (5 bases). The V end was cut by 4 bases, the J end by 8 bases, with 11 bases between. The V gene's germline CDR1 is SQVTM and CDR2 ANQGSEA. The CDR3 extends over 11 amino acids. The CDR3 loop is CSVGGGSEAFF. CDR3 in DNA: TGCAGCGTTGGGGGGGGTTCAGAAGCTTTCTTT.

The chain is built from TRBV5-4 and TRBJ1-1, with D possibly being TRBD1 (6 bases). This CDR3 spans 14 amino acids. V was shortened by 4 bases and J by 1 base, with 11 bases between the two germline ends. Per germline, CDR1 SGHNT and CDR2 YYREEE (reference sequence). The CDR3 DNA reads as TGTGCCAGCAGCCCCGGGACACAGAACACTGAAGCTTTCTTT. It codes for CASSPGTQNTEAFF.

This clone has only a few counts. This chain joins TRBV7-2 and TRBJ1-1; D is perhaps TRBD1 (6 bases). Per germline, CDR1 SGHTA and CDR2 FQGNSA. V lost 5 bases to trimming and J lost 0 bases, with 13 bases between them. The CDR3 has 15 residues. Here the CDR3 reads CASSPRAGVNTEAFF. For the CDR3, the DNA is TGTGCCAGCAGCCCAAGAGCAGGGGTGAACACTGAAGCTTTCTTT.

The V call is TRBV6-5, the J call TRBJ1-1; D not resolved. Germline CDR1 reads MNHEY; CDR2 reads SVGAGI. V shed 6 bases and J shed 0 bases, with 11 bases lying between them. CDR3 length equals 14 residues. In DNA, the CDR3 is TGTGCCAGCAGCGCAGGACGGATGAACACTGAAGCTTTCTTT. Encoded protein: CASSAGRMNTEAFF.